This T cell receptor beta chain was profiled in a study of breast tumors, draining lymph nodes, adjacent tissues. Points from the study as a whole: Tumor TCR diversity was below lymph nodes but above nontumor tissue. The lymph node origin of tumor T cells was framed as consistent with a hypothesis, not demonstrated.

CDR1 is LNHNV and CDR2 is YYDKDF in the germline V gene (reference sequence). Losses at the gene ends were 1 base for V and 2 bases for J; bases not matched to a gene: 5. The CDR3 is made up of 17 amino acids. TCRdb re-derived calls from the multiplex PCR reads in MiXCR, one entry per CDR3 protein. This sample has about 89,000 distinct CDR3 sequences, with approximately 29% found just once. Axillary draining lymph nodes of breast cancer patients supplied the node samples. This clonotype appeared many times. The antigen is undetermined. The chain couples TRBV15 to TRBJ2-3; 11 bases fit TRBD2. Sequencing input: axillary lymph node tissue. This receptor was identified in a female donor with breast cancer. Some clones in this sample may be carry-over from other donors' samples. The CDR3 region has the DNA TGTGCCACCAGCAGAGCGCAGACTAGCGGGAACACAGATACGCAGTATTTT. Encoded protein: CATSRAQTSGNTDTQYF.